These T cell receptor beta chains were read from a single sample in a study of blood T cell repertoires in COVID-19. Profiling relied on immunoSEQ multiplex PCR, and the TCRdb table lists in-frame clones only, not all of them. The sample gives roughly 120,000 clones, about four fifths of which show up once; 2% to 2.5% is in the top ten. The sample was peripheral blood. These receptor sequences come from a man between 65 and 85 years old with acute or convalescent COVID-19. Both conserved end residues are part of each CDR3. A D gene is named only where the DNA matches it firmly. Clone size is given for some rows only: seen once, a few or many times, or a class if the clone is expanded.

v_call	d_call	clone_size	j_call	cdr3_nt	cdr3_aa
TRBV7-9	TRBD1	once	TRBJ1-4	TGTGCCAGCAGCCAACAGGGGGGAACTAATGAAAAACTGTTTTTT	CASSQQGGTNEKLFF
TRBV18	-	-	TRBJ2-3	TGTGCCAGCTCACCGGGGCAGCATTCTAGCACAGATACGCAGTATTTT	CASSPGQHSSTDTQYF
TRBV9	TRBD2	-	TRBJ2-7	TGTGCCAGCAGCGTAGGCGAGACTAGCAGATACTACGAGCAGTACTTC	CASSVGETSRYYEQYF
TRBV9	-	-	TRBJ1-3	TGTGCCAGCAGCCAGGGGCCGGGAAACACCATATATTTT	CASSQGPGNTIYF
TRBV7-3	-	-	TRBJ1-1	TGTGCCAGCAGCTTGATCGGTAACACTGAAGCTTTCTTT	CASSLIGNTEAFF
TRBV7-2	TRBD2	-	TRBJ2-1	TGTGCCAGCAGCCAAGGACTAGTGCAGAGCTCCTACAATGAGCAGTTCTTC	CASSQGLVQSSYNEQFF
TRBV12-5	TRBD2	-	TRBJ2-1	TGTGCTAGTGGTTTGACCGCGGGGGGAGCCTACAATGAGCAGTTCTTC	CASGLTAGGAYNEQFF
TRBV7-9	TRBD2	-	TRBJ2-7	TGTGCCAGCAGCCCGCGGGACACACGCGGGGGGAAGGGGCAGTACTTC	CASSPRDTRGGKGQYF
TRBV5-4	TRBD1	-	TRBJ2-7	TGTGCCAGCAGCTTGGCCCGGACAGGGAAACTGCAGTACTTC	CASSLARTGKLQYF
TRBV19	-	few	TRBJ1-1	TGTGCCAGTAGGGGGGCAGGGGACGCTTTCTTT	CASRGAGDAFF
TRBV6-4	TRBD1	once	TRBJ1-5	TGTGCCAGCAGTGACGCCGGGACAGGGAAACAGCCCCAGCATTTT	CASSDAGTGKQPQHF
TRBV12-5	-	-	TRBJ1-5	TGTGCTAGTGGTTTGGTACCGGGACTCGTCCCCGTTAATCAGCCCCAGCATTTT	CASGLVPGLVPVNQPQHF
TRBV5-1	-	-	TRBJ2-3	TGCGCCAGCAGCTTGGAGGGGCGGACAGACCAGGATACGCAGTATTTT	CASSLEGRTDQDTQYF
TRBV4-2	TRBD1	-	TRBJ1-4	TGTGCCAGCAGCCAAGAACTTCAGGGGGCGCCGACTAATGAAAAACTGTTTTTT	CASSQELQGAPTNEKLFF
TRBV29-1	-	-	TRBJ1-2	TGCAGCGTTGTGGTGGCGTCGGGTTTCTATGGCTACACCTTC	CSVVVASGFYGYTF
TRBV12-3/TRBV12-4	-	-	TRBJ1-6	TGTGCCAGCAATGGTGGGGGGAATTCACCCCTCCACTTT	CASNGGGNSPLHF
TRBV7-9	-	-	TRBJ2-5	TGTGCCAGCAGCCTATCAGGGGTCCAAGAGACCCAGTACTTC	CASSLSGVQETQYF
TRBV3-1/TRBV3-2	TRBD1	-	TRBJ1-1	TGTGCCAGCATCCAAAGCTCCAGGGGGTACACTGAAGCTTTCTTT	CASIQSSRGYTEAFF
TRBV5-1	-	-	TRBJ2-7	TGCGCCAGCAGCTTGGCCACAGGGCGGTCCTACGAGCAGTACTTC	CASSLATGRSYEQYF
TRBV28	TRBD1	few	TRBJ1-1	TGTGCCAGCAGTCCAGGGGGCGGCCGGCAAGCTTTCTTT	CASSPGGGRQAFF
TRBV5-4	TRBD1	-	TRBJ2-7	TGTGCCAGCACCCCGGACAGGATCACCTACGAGCAGTACTTC	CASTPDRITYEQYF
TRBV5-1	-	once	TRBJ2-5	TGCGCCAGCAGCTTGGGGGTGGCAGGAGAGACCCAGTACTTC	CASSLGVAGETQYF
TRBV7-2	TRBD1	few	TRBJ2-1	TGTGCCAGCAGCTTGTTGGGACAGACGACCTACAATGAGCAGTTCTTC	CASSLLGQTTYNEQFF
TRBV6-2/TRBV6-3	TRBD1	few	TRBJ1-6	TGTGCCAGCAGTTACATTCTTGGAGGGGGCGATTCACCCCTCCACTTT	CASSYILGGGDSPLHF
TRBV15	-	-	TRBJ2-3	TGTGCCACCAGGCATGGACAAACCGACACAGATACGCAGTATTTT	CATRHGQTDTDTQYF
TRBV19	-	-	TRBJ1-1	TGTGCCAGTAGTTCCCCACCAAGAACCAGTGAACGAGGTGAAGCTTTCTTT	CASSSPPRTSERGEAFF
TRBV19	-	-	TRBJ2-2	TGTGCCAGTAGTAGAAACAGGGTGAGCACCGGGGAGCTGTTTTTT	CASSRNRVSTGELFF
TRBV2	TRBD1	-	TRBJ1-2	TGTGCCAGCACCGCAACCCTGGACAGGGTGGGGGGCTACACCTTC	CASTATLDRVGGYTF
TRBV5-1	TRBD1	few	TRBJ2-2	TGCGCCAGCAGCTTTTCGCTCGGGACAGGGAACACCGGGGAGCTGTTTTTT	CASSFSLGTGNTGELFF
TRBV6-6	-	-	TRBJ2-3	TGTGCCAGCAGCAACACAGATACGCAGTATTTT	CASSNTDTQYF
TRBV5-4	-	-	TRBJ2-6	TGTGCCAGCAGCTTGTTTGCGGGGCTCGCCGATTCCTCTGGGGCCAACGTCCTGACTTTC	CASSLFAGLADSSGANVLTF
TRBV19	TRBD2	-	TRBJ2-5	TGTGCCAGTAATGCGCGCGGTAGCGGGGGACGTAAGACCCAGTACTTC	CASNARGSGGRKTQYF
TRBV6-5	TRBD2	-	TRBJ2-7	TGTGCCAGCAGGCTAGCGGGGGGTCCCTACGAGCAGTACTTC	CASRLAGGPYEQYF
TRBV5-8	-	-	TRBJ2-7	TGTGCCAGCAGCTTTTTCAGGGGAAGAGACGAGCAGTACTTC	CASSFFRGRDEQYF
TRBV5-1	TRBD1	-	TRBJ2-1	TGCGCCAGCAGTTCCCGACGCCAGGGGGCCCTAAACAATGAGCAGTTCTTC	CASSSRRQGALNNEQFF